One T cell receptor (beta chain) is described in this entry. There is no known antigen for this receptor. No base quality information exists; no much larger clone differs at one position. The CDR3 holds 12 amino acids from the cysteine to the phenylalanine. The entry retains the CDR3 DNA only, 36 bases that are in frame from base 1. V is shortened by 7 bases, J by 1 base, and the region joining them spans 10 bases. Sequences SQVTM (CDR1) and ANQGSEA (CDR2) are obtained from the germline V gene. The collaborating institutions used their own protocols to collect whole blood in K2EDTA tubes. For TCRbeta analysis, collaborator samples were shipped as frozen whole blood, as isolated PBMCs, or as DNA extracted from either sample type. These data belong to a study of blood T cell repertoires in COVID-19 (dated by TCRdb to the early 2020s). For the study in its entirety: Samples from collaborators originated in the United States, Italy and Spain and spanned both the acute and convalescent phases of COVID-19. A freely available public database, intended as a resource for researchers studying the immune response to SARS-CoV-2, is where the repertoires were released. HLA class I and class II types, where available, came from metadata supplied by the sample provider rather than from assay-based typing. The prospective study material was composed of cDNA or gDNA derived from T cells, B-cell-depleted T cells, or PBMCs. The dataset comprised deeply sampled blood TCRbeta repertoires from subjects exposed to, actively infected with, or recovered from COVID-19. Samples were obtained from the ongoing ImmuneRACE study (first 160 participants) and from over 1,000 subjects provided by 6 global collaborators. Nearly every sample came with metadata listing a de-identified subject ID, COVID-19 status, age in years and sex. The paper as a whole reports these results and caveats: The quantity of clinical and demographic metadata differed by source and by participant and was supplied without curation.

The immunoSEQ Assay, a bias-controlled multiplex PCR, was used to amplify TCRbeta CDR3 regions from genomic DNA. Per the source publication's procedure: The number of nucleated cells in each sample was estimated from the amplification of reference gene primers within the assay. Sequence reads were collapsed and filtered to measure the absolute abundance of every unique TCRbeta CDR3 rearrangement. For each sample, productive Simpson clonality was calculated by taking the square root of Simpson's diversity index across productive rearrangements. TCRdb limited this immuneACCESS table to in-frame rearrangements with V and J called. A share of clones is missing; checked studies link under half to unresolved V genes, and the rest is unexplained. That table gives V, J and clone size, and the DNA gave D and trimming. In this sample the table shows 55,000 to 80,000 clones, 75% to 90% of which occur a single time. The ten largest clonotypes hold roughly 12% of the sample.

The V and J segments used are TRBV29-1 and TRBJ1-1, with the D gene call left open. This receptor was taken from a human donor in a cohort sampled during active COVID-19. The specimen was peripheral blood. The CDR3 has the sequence CSATSGNTEAFF. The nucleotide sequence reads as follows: TGCAGCGCCACGTCGGGGAACACTGAAGCTTTCTTT.